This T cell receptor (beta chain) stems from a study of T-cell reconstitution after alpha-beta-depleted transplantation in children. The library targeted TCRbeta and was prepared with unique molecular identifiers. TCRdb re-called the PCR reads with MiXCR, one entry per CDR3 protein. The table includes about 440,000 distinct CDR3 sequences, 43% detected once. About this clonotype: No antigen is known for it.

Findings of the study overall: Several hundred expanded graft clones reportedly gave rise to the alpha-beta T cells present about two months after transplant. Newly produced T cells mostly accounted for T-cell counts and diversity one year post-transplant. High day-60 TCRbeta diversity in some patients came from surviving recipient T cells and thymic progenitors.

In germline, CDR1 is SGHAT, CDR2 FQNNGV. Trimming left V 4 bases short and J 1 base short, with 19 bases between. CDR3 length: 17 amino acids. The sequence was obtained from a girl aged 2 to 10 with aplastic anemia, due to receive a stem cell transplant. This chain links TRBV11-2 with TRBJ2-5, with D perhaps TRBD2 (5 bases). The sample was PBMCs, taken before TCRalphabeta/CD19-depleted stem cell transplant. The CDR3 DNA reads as TGTGCCAGCAGCTCCACTAGTGTACGGAACCTCCAAGAGACCCAGTACTTC. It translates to CASSSTSVRNLQETQYF.